This entry concerns a single T cell receptor (beta chain). Its antigen remains unidentified. This CDR3 has 18 residues. The junction had 6 bases not matched to a gene; V was cut back by 2 bases and J by 0 bases. CDR1 and CDR2 (germline): SGHVS, FNYEAQ. TCRdb redid the calling of the reads with MiXCR, one entry per CDR3 protein. The sample has approximately 50,000 distinct CDR3 sequences, over 15% seen once; the top ten hold 60% to 65%. This sample is drawn from a study of T cell repertoires in cytomegalovirus infection. Study in general: The study used recently identified HLA-C-restricted and well-studied HLA-B-restricted CMV epitopes. Both a matching HLA type and CMV infection were indicated by public TCR beta signatures.

Overall study results and limits: Adding up the frequency of public TCR beta families identified people who carried CMV plus the relevant HLA. HLA-C-restricted CMV clonotypes gave the most frequent clonotype in two of eight donors.

Sequencing was performed on CD8+ T cells from cultured PBMCs, taken from culture after CMV antigen stimulation. V usage is TRBV7-6 and J usage is TRBJ2-1, with 11 bases matching TRBD2. The source of this sequence is a human donor in good health (CMV status not recorded). Some clones in this sample may be carry-over from other donors' samples. CDR3 nucleotide sequence: TGTGCCAGCAGCTTAAGGGGACTAGCGGCGAGCTCCTACAATGAGCAGTTCTTC. It codes for CASSLRGLAASSYNEQFF.